This TCR beta chain was recorded in a study of T cell changes during pregnancy in multiple sclerosis. The CDR3 loop spans 12 amino acids. V was cut by 3 bases and J by 6 bases, with 7 bases left in between. The germline gives CDR1 LGHNT, CDR2 FRNRAP. TCRdb's table, derived via immunoSEQ multiplex PCR, lists solely in-frame clones and lacks some. The sample yields over 35,000 clones, about 94% seen once. The chain carries TRBV12-5 and TRBJ2-3; perhaps TRBD2 as D (6 bases). The TCR comes from a female donor with multiple sclerosis, enrolled in a pregnancy study. The source was CD8+ T cells from peripheral blood mononuclear cells, collected in the third trimester of pregnancy. DNA for the CDR3: TGTGCTAGTGGTTTCGGGAGTGATACGCAGTATTTT. Its translation is CASGFGSDTQYF.